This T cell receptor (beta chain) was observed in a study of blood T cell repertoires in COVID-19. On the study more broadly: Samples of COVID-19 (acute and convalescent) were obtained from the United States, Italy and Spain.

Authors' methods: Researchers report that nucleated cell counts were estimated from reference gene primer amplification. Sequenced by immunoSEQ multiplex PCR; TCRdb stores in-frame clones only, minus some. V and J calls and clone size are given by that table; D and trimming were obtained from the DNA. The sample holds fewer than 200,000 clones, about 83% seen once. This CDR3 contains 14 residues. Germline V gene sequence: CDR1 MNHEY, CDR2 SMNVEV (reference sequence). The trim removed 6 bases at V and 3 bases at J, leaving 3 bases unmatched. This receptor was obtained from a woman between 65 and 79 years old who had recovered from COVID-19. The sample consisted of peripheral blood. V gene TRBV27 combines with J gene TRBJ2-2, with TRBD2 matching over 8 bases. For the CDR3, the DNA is TGTGCCAGCAGCGGGGGGGGCTACACCGGGGAGCTGTTTTTT. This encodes CASSGGGYTGELFF.